These T cell receptor beta chains were read from a single sample in a study of blood T cells in healthy people across ages. TCRdb itself ran the 5' RACE reads through MiXCR, one entry per CDR3 protein. The sample has roughly 650,000 distinct CDR3 sequences, about a third seen once. Sequences were obtained from blood. Receptors were obtained from a woman over 75 in good health. CDR3s include the opening cysteine and the closing phenylalanine or tryptophan. The D gene is left open where the match is weak. Only some rows state a clone size, as once, few, many or a class for expanded clones.

few	TRBV4-3	TRBD1	TRBJ2-3	CASSQDRQGARDTQYF	TGCGCCAGCAGCCAAGATAGGCAGGGGGCGAGAGATACGCAGTATTTT
many	TRBV6-5	.	TRBJ2-6	CASGRGANVLTF	TGTGCCAGCGGGCGTGGGGCCAACGTCCTGACTTTC
many	TRBV6-2/TRBV6-3	TRBD2	TRBJ2-7	CASSYSSGGDIDEQYF	TGTGCCAGCAGTTACTCGTCGGGGGGTGATATCGACGAGCAGTACTTC
.	TRBV6-6	TRBD1	TRBJ1-1	CASIGTGQNTEAFF	TGTGCCAGCATCGGGACAGGGCAGAACACTGAAGCTTTCTTT
.	TRBV7-2	.	TRBJ2-1	CASSFKYNEQFF	TGTGCCAGCAGCTTCAAGTACAATGAGCAGTTCTTC
.	TRBV30	TRBD1	TRBJ1-2	CAWKNSGTAYREGYTF	TGTGCCTGGAAAAATTCTGGGACAGCATATAGGGAGGGCTACACCTTC
.	TRBV4-3	.	TRBJ1-2	CASSQVLGGENYGYTF	TGCGCCAGCAGCCAAGTCCTAGGTGGTGAGAACTATGGCTACACCTTC
few	TRBV7-2	TRBD2	TRBJ2-3	CASSSGGATDTQYF	TGTGCCAGCAGTAGCGGGGGGGCCACAGATACGCAGTATTTT
.	TRBV12-3/TRBV12-4	.	TRBJ2-7	CASTRGQGYEQYF	TGTGCCAGCACCCGGGGGCAGGGCTACGAGCAGTACTTC
many	TRBV7-3	.	TRBJ2-1	CASSLWAQSSYNEQFF	TGTGCCAGCAGCTTATGGGCTCAGAGCTCCTACAATGAGCAGTTCTTC
many	TRBV20-1	.	TRBJ2-3	CSATQITDTQYF	TGCAGTGCTACCCAGATCACAGATACGCAGTATTTT
many	TRBV28	.	TRBJ1-2	CASSSRDGYGYTF	TGTGCCAGCAGTTCCAGGGATGGCTATGGCTACACCTTC
many	TRBV7-9	.	TRBJ2-7	CASSLLRGTEYF	TGTGCCAGCAGCTTACTAAGGGGGACCGAGTACTTC
many	TRBV2	TRBD1	TRBJ1-5	CASARSQGDWHF	TGTGCCAGCGCAAGAAGCCAGGGGGATTGGCATTTT
many	TRBV6-2/TRBV6-3	.	TRBJ2-5	CASNSEIQETQYF	TGTGCCAGCAATTCAGAGATACAAGAGACCCAGTACTTC
.	TRBV15	.	TRBJ1-1	CATSRGVQSNTEAFF	TGTGCCACCAGCAGAGGAGTACAGTCGAACACTGAAGCTTTCTTT
many	TRBV29-1	.	TRBJ2-2	CSVDYRKGGELFF	TGCAGCGTTGACTACAGAAAGGGCGGGGAGCTGTTTTTT
.	TRBV20-1	TRBD2	TRBJ2-7	CSAGLATYEQYF	TGCAGTGCGGGACTAGCGACGTACGAGCAGTACTTC
.	TRBV6-2/TRBV6-3	TRBD2	TRBJ2-1	CASSSRLAGGREQFF	TGTGCCAGCAGTTCGCGACTAGCGGGGGGGCGAGAGCAGTTCTTC
many	TRBV20-1	TRBD2	TRBJ2-1	CSASAASGGIYNEQFF	TGCAGTGCTAGTGCCGCTAGCGGGGGGATCTACAATGAGCAGTTCTTC
.	TRBV4-3	TRBD1	TRBJ1-6	CASSQSPTGGEAPLHF	TGCGCCAGCAGCCAAAGCCCGACAGGGGGCGAGGCACCCCTCCACTTT
few	TRBV5-1	TRBD1	TRBJ2-2	CASSWGQGQNTGERFF	TGCGCCAGCAGCTGGGGACAGGGGCAGAACACCGGGGAGCGGTTTTTT
many	TRBV20-1	.	TRBJ1-2	CSARSRRAETLGYTF	TGCAGTGCTAGGTCTCGTCGGGCCGAAACTCTAGGCTACACCTTC
.	TRBV20-1	.	TRBJ1-5	CSVWQGIPWGQPQHF	TGCAGTGTATGGCAGGGAATCCCCTGGGGTCAGCCCCAGCATTTT
many	TRBV5-1	.	TRBJ1-1	CASSLTGTSLLNTEAFF	TGCGCCAGCAGCTTAACAGGGACCTCTCTGCTGAACACTGAAGCTTTCTTT
.	TRBV20-1	TRBD2	TRBJ2-1	CSARDLVTSGGSYNEQFF	TGCAGTGCTAGAGATCTGGTGACTAGCGGGGGGAGCTACAATGAGCAGTTCTTC
many	TRBV30	.	TRBJ1-2	CAWSRSHYTF	TGTGCCTGGAGTCGATCGCATTACACCTTC
many	TRBV7-2	.	TRBJ1-2	CASSLGGSTLDYGYTF	TGTGCCAGCAGCTTAGGGGGGTCGACCCTTGACTATGGCTACACCTTC
.	TRBV30	.	TRBJ1-4	CAWGQRTEKLFF	TGTGCCTGGGGGCAGCGAACAGAAAAACTGTTTTTT
many	TRBV7-9	TRBD2	TRBJ2-5	CASSPGGVETQYF	TGTGCCAGCTCACCCGGGGGGGTGGAGACCCAGTACTTC
.	TRBV30	TRBD1	TRBJ2-5	CAWSPGQPEETQYF	TGTGCCTGGAGCCCGGGACAGCCAGAAGAGACCCAGTACTTC
many	TRBV9	TRBD1	TRBJ2-1	CASSSDRGQYNEQFF	TGTGCCAGCAGCTCGGACAGGGGGCAGTACAATGAGCAGTTCTTC
many	TRBV7-6	.	TRBJ2-5	CASSLGLSETQYF	TGTGCCAGCAGCTTAGGACTCTCAGAGACCCAGTACTTC
.	TRBV9	.	TRBJ1-1	CASSRSGPMTEAFF	TGTGCCAGCAGCCGATCGGGACCGATGACTGAAGCTTTCTTT
few	TRBV11-2	TRBD2	TRBJ2-1	CASSFTGTREFF	TGTGCCAGCAGCTTCACCGGGACTAGGGAGTTCTTC
many	TRBV9	.	TRBJ1-1	CASSVRPSNTEAFF	TGTGCCAGCAGCGTACGCCCTTCGAACACTGAAGCTTTCTTT
many	TRBV7-2	TRBD1	TRBJ2-7	CASSLPQTGRGYEQYF	TGTGCCAGCAGCCTCCCCCAGACAGGGAGAGGCTACGAGCAGTACTTC
few	TRBV10-3	TRBD2	TRBJ2-3	CAISDFLAGGGTDTQYF	TGTGCCATCAGTGATTTCCTAGCGGGGGGGGGCACAGATACGCAGTATTTT
.	TRBV12-3/TRBV12-4	.	TRBJ2-3	CASRLSPDAQYF	TGTGCCAGCAGACTTTCCCCAGATGCGCAGTATTTT
few	TRBV21-1	.	TRBJ2-7	CASSKGRVSPQDYEQYF	TGTGCCAGCAGCAAGGGGCGGGTTTCCCCGCAAGACTACGAGCAGTACTTC
many	TRBV7-9	.	TRBJ1-5	CASSLEGANQPQHF	TGTGCCAGCAGCTTAGAAGGGGCGAATCAGCCCCAGCATTTT
.	TRBV6-6	.	TRBJ1-1	CASSYSGGANTEAFF	TGTGCCAGCAGTTACTCGGGGGGTGCGAACACTGAAGCTTTCTTT